The following is a TCR beta chain sequence with its context. The entry originates in a study of blood T cell repertoires in COVID-19. Original processing methods: Estimates of nucleated cell counts were drawn from the amplification of reference gene primers. The data were produced by immunoSEQ multiplex PCR, yet TCRdb's version contains in-frame clones alone and is incomplete. Clone size and V and J calls were adopted from that table, with D and trimming inferred from the DNA. The table shows some 130,000 clones, with around 82% occurring only once. This CDR3 is built from 15 residues. In germline, CDR1 is MNHEY, CDR2 SVGAGI. Losses at the gene ends were 6 bases for V and 7 bases for J; bases not matched to a gene: 9. Living in about two dozen US areas, the participants were between roughly 18 and 90 years of age. Cohort assignment relied on participant-reported clinical history.

Material: PBMCs or T cells enriched from blood (not recorded which). The sequence derives from a woman aged 45-59 years who had recovered from COVID-19. The rearrangement uses TRBV6-5 and TRBJ1-4, with 9 bases matching TRBD1. The CDR3 DNA is TGTGCCAGCAGCAAACAGGGGGCGGTTGGTGAAAAACTGTTTTTT. This sequence encodes CASSKQGAVGEKLFF.